The 19 T cell receptor beta chains in this list originate from one sample, sequenced in a study of OX40 agonist ivuxolimab in advanced cancers. Libraries were prepared by immunoSEQ multiplex PCR; TCRdb keeps only in-frame clonotypes and omits some of them. The sample records approximately 50,000 clones, 65% to 85% being singletons. The sequencing here drew on CD4+ or CD8+ T cells sorted from blood, taken in a trial of the OX40 agonist ivuxolimab. These receptors originate from an adult with an advanced solid tumor such as melanoma, head and neck, liver or kidney cancer.

The chain is built from TRBV6-1 and TRBJ2-6; D remains ambiguous. Trimming removed 3 bases at V and 5 bases at J, with 8 bases between. Germline V gene sequence: CDR1 MNHNS, CDR2 SASEGT. This CDR3 has 14 amino acids. Written as DNA, the CDR3 is TGTGCCAGCAGTGACCGTACTTGGGCCAACGTCCTGACTTTC. This translates into CASSDRTWANVLTF.

The chain uses TRBV6-1 and TRBJ2-7; 7 bases agree with TRBD1. Germline V CDR1 and CDR2: MNHNS, SASEGT. The CDR3 covers 15 residues. After removal of 7 bases from V and 12 bases from J, the junction contained 21 bases not matched to a gene. The CDR3: CASNSQGTASTSTYF. CDR3 sequence (DNA): TGTGCCAGCAACTCACAGGGGACAGCCTCTACGAGCACGTACTTC.

This chain links TRBV28 with TRBJ1-6, with 8 positions matching TRBD1. The CDR3 covers 16 residues. V gave up 4 bases and J gave up 6 bases; unmatched junction bases: 8. Per germline, CDR1 MDHEN and CDR2 SYDVKM. This chain's CDR3 is CASSSDRELSNSPLHF. CDR3 DNA: TGTGCCAGCAGTTCGGACAGGGAACTATCTAATTCACCCCTCCACTTT.

The chain combines TRBV11-2 with TRBJ2-1; D remains ambiguous. The CDR3 contains 15 residues. Trimming took 3 bases from V and 4 from J, leaving 13 bases between them. Germline V gives CDR1 SGHAT, CDR2 FQNNGV. CDR3 region: CASSFWGTDYNEQFF. DNA of the CDR3: TGTGCCAGCAGCTTCTGGGGTACAGATTACAATGAGCAGTTCTTC.

This clone was detected once. The V and J genes are TRBV5-1 and TRBJ2-5; a weak D match, TRBD1 (6 bases). The V end was cut by 2 bases, the J end by 0 bases, with 8 bases between. The CDR3 contains 14 residues. Germline CDR1 and CDR2: SGHRS and YFSETQ. Written as DNA, the CDR3 is TGCGCCAGCAGCTTTGACAGGTACCAAGAGACCCAGTACTTC. It codes for CASSFDRYQETQYF.

This sequence joins TRBV6-4 and TRBJ2-1; the D gene is possibly TRBD2 (6 bases). Germline assignment: CDR1 MRHNA and CDR2 SNTAGT. The CDR3 covers 16 residues. V gave up 3 bases and J gave up 4 bases, with 16 bases separating them. CDR3 loop: CASSERPGGNYNEQFF. CDR3 nucleotides: TGTGCCAGCAGTGAAAGGCCGGGCGGGAATTACAATGAGCAGTTCTTC.

This rearrangement joins TRBV11-2 to TRBJ1-3, with TRBD1 as a possible D gene (5 bases). This CDR3 comprises 17 residues. V lost 4 bases and J lost 0, with 16 bases in between. Germline-derived CDR1 and CDR2 are SGHAT and FQNNGV. This chain's CDR3 is CASSYQTASSSGNTIYF. CDR3 DNA sequence: TGTGCCAGCAGCTATCAGACAGCATCGTCCTCTGGAAACACCATATATTTT.

The rearrangement joins TRBV2 to TRBJ2-7; D is ambiguous. Trimming stripped 10 bases from V and 0 bases from J, with 10 bases between. Per germline, CDR1 SNHLY and CDR2 FYNNEI. There are 12 residues in the CDR3. The DNA of the CDR3 is TGTGCCACCAAGAGAGACTCCTACGAGCAGTACTTC. This sequence encodes CATKRDSYEQYF.

This sequence joins TRBV6-6 and TRBJ1-1; TRBD1 might be the D (5 bases). This CDR3 region has 14 residues. Trimming pared 4 bases from V and 4 bases from J, leaving 13 bases between. Per germline, CDR1 MNHNY and CDR2 SVGAGI (reference sequence). CDR3 sequence (DNA): TGTGCCAGCAGTTGGGGCGAGGTGGGCACTGAAGCTTTCTTT. It is translated as CASSWGEVGTEAFF.

The chain combines TRBV6-1 with TRBJ1-4, with D unclear. This CDR3 is 13 amino acids long. Trimming pared 8 bases from V and 11 bases from J, leaving 18 bases between. Looked up from germline, CDR1 is MNHNS and CDR2 is SASEGT. CDR3 coding DNA: TGTGCCAGCGGGGTCAGGCCCCTCGGGAAACTGTTTTTT. This translates into CASGVRPLGKLFF.

The chain is built from TRBV7-8 and TRBJ2-1; D is unclear. The CDR3 length is 14 residues. Germline V gene lookup returns CDR1 SGHVS and CDR2 FQNEAQ. The V and J ends lost 5 bases and 2 bases respectively, with 10 bases between them. The CDR3 region is CASSPTRAYNEQFF. The DNA for the CDR3 is TGTGCCAGCAGCCCGACCCGAGCCTACAATGAGCAGTTCTTC.

This chain joins TRBV29-1 and TRBJ2-7; 9 positions agree with TRBD1. This CDR3 spans 14 amino acids. Per germline, CDR1 SQVTM and CDR2 ANQGSEA. J was trimmed by 2 bases and V by 4 bases; bases with no gene match: 6. In DNA, the CDR3 is TGCAGCGTTGGGCGGACAGGGGCCACCTACGAGCAGTACTTC. The encoded protein is CSVGRTGATYEQYF.

The chain combines TRBV11-2 with TRBJ2-6; TRBD2 is a possible D gene (5 bases). The CDR3 sequence is 18 residues long. Looked up from germline, CDR1 is SGHAT and CDR2 is FQNNGV. The V end lost 5 bases, the J end lost 7 bases, and 24 bases lay between the germline ends. CDR3 in amino acids: CASSTGGLGTLGANVLTF. CDR3 in DNA: TGTGCCAGCAGCACCGGCGGGTTAGGAACTCTGGGCGCCAACGTCCTGACTTTC.

The rearrangement links TRBV5-1 to TRBJ2-2; D is undetermined. Germline V gene sequence: CDR1 SGHRS, CDR2 YFSETQ. V was shortened by 4 bases and J by 8 bases, with 15 bases between the two germline ends. This CDR3 has 14 amino acids. In DNA, the CDR3 is TGCGCCAGCAGCATGGGCCCACCGGGTGGGGAGCTGTTTTTT. Its translation is CASSMGPPGGELFF.

This sequence joins TRBV5-1 and TRBJ2-7; D may match TRBD1 or TRBD2 (6 bases each). From germline, CDR1 is SGHRS and CDR2 YFSETQ. There are 15 residues in the CDR3. V gave up 5 bases and J gave up 2 bases, with 17 bases separating them. The CDR3 protein is CASSGGGPPTYEQYF. The DNA for the CDR3 is TGCGCCAGCAGTGGAGGGGGGCCCCCCACCTACGAGCAGTACTTC.

The J gene is TRBJ2-1, the V gene TRBV19; 7 bases fit TRBD2. The CDR3 runs 15 residues. CDR1 and CDR2 from the germline V gene are LNHDA and SQIVND (reference sequence). V shed 4 bases, J shed 7 bases, and the junction held 10 bases outside the gene matches. The CDR3 DNA reads as TGTGCCAGTAGTACAAATCCCGGGACTATGAATGAGCAGTTCTTC. Residues: CASSTNPGTMNEQFF.

The genes are TRBV19 and TRBJ1-5; 7 bases match TRBD1. V dropped 4 bases and J dropped 4; count of bases not matched to a gene: 10. Germline values: CDR1 LNHDA, CDR2 SQIVND (reference sequence). The CDR3 covers 16 residues. CDR3 amino acids: CASSKDRTIGNQPQHF. In DNA, the CDR3 is TGTGCCAGTAGTAAGGACAGGACGATAGGGAATCAGCCCCAGCATTTT.

V gene TRBV6-6 combines with J gene TRBJ2-2; 7 nucleotides agree with TRBD2. Germline loops: CDR1 MNHNY, CDR2 SVGAGI (reference sequence). The length of the CDR3 is 16 residues. J was trimmed by 8 bases and V by 6 bases; bases with no gene match: 15. The CDR3 sequence: CASRQSGGSVEGELFF. In DNA, the CDR3 is TGTGCCAGCAGACAGTCGGGGGGTTCCGTTGAGGGGGAGCTGTTTTTT.

The V call is TRBV29-1, the J call TRBJ2-5, with D uncertain. Trimming took off 4 bases at V and 5 bases at J, with 11 bases between the two ends. There are 12 residues in the CDR3. CDR1 and CDR2 (germline): SQVTM, ANQGSEA. CDR3 DNA: TGCAGCGTTGGGACCCCTGAGGAGACCCAGTACTTC. Amino acids: CSVGTPEETQYF.